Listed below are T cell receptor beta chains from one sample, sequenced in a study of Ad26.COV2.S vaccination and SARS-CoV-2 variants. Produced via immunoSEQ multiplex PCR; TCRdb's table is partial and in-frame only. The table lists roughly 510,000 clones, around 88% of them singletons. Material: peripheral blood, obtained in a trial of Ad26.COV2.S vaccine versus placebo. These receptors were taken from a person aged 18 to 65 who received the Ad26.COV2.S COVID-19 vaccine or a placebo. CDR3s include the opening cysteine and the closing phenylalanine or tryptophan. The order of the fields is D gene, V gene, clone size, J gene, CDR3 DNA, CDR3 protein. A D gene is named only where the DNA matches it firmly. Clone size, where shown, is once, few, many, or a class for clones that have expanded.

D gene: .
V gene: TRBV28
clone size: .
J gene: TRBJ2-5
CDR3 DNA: TGTGCCAGCCGTCCCCGTACACAACGGATAGTGACCCAGTACTTC
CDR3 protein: CASRPRTQRIVTQYF

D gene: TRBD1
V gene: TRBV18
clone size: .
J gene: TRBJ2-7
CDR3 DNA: TGTGCCAGCTCACCGCTGACAGGGGCCGAGCAGTACTTC
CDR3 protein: CASSPLTGAEQYF

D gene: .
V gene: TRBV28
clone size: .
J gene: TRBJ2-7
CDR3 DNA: TGTGCCAGCAGTTATCTCCGAAACGAGCAGTACTTC
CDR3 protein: CASSYLRNEQYF

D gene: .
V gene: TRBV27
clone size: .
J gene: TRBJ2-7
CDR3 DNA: TGTGCCAGCAGCCCCGGACAGAGCTACGAGCAGTACTTC
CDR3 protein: CASSPGQSYEQYF

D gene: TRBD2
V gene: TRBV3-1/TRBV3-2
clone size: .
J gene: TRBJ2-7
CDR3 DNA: TGTGCCAGCAGCTACAAAGATAGGCGGACTAGCGGGAGGTATGCACAGTACGAGCAGTACTTC
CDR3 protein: CASSYKDRRTSGRYAQYEQYF

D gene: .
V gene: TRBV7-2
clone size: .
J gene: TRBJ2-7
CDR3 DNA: TGTGCCAGCACTTACTGGCGGGACGGCGAGCAGTACTTC
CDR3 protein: CASTYWRDGEQYF

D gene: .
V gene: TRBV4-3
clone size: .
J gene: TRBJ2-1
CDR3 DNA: TGCGCCAGCAGCCAGGACTTGCAGGTTTTTGGAAGTGAGCAGTTCTTC
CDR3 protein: CASSQDLQVFGSEQFF

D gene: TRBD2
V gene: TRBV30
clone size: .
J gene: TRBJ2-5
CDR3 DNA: TGTGCCTGGAAGGGACTAACCCTAGGGACCCAGTACTTC
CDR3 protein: CAWKGLTLGTQYF

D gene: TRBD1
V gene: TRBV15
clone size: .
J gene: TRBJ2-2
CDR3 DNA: TGTGCCACCAGCAGAGAAAAGGGGGCCAGCGGGGAGCTGTTTTTT
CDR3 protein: CATSREKGASGELFF

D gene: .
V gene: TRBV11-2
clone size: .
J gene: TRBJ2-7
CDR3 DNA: TGTGCCAGCAGCCTCGGGTCCTACGAGCAGTACTTC
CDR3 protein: CASSLGSYEQYF

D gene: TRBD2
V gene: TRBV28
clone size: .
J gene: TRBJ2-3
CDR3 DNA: TGTGCCAGTGTAGCGGGATTTCGTACAGATACGCAGTATTTT
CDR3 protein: CASVAGFRTDTQYF

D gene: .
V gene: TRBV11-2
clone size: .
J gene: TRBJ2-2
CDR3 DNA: TGTGCCAGCACCCGGACAGCCTCTAACACCGGGGAGCTGTTTTTT
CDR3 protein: CASTRTASNTGELFF

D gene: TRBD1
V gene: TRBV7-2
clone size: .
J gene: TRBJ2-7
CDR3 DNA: TGTGCCAGCAGCTTAACAGGGGGCGCGGCGTCCGAGCAGTACTTC
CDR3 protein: CASSLTGGAASEQYF

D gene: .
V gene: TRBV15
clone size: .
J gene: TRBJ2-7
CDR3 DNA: TGTGCCACCAGCGGGGGGGGCTCTGACGAGCAGTACTTC
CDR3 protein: CATSGGGSDEQYF

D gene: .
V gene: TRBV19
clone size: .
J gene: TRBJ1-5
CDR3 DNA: TGTGCCAGTAGTATAGCGCCGGGGTTAGGACAGCCCCAGCATTTT
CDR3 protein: CASSIAPGLGQPQHF

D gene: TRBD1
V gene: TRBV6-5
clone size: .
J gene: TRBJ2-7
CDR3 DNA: TGTGCCAGCAGTCGCGGACAGGGAACCTACGAGCAGTACTTC
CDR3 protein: CASSRGQGTYEQYF

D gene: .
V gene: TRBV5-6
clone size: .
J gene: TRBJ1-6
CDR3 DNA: TGTGCCAGCAGCTTAGTATATTCACCCCTCCACTTT
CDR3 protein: CASSLVYSPLHF

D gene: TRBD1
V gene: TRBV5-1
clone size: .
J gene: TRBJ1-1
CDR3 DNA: TGCGCCAGCAGCTTCGGGACAGGGGGCCTGAACACTGAAGCTTTCTTT
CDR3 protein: CASSFGTGGLNTEAFF

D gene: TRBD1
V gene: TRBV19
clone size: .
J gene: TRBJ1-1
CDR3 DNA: TGTGCCAGTAGCAGGACAGGGGGATTCACTGAAGCTTTCTTT
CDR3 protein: CASSRTGGFTEAFF

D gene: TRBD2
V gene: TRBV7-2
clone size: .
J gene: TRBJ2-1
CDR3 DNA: TGTGCCAGCATGGCTAGCGGGAGGAATGAGCAGTTCTTC
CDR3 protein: CASMASGRNEQFF

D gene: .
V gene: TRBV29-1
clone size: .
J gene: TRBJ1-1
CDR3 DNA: TGCAGCGTTGTTGTCCGGACAGTCCCCGTGGGGGCTTTCTTT
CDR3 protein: CSVVVRTVPVGAFF

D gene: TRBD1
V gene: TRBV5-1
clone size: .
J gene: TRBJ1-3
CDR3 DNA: TGCGCCAGCAGCTCCCGGACAGGGACAGGAAACACCATATATTTT
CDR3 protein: CASSSRTGTGNTIYF

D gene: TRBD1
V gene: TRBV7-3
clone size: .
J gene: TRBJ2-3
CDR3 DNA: TGTGCCAGCAGCTTATCAGGGGGCGTACCAGCTAGCACAGATACGCAGTATTTT
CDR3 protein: CASSLSGGVPASTDTQYF

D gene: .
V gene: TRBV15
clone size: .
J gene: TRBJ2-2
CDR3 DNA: TGTGCCACCAGCAGAGATTTGGCCCCCGGGGAGCTGTTTTTT
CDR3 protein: CATSRDLAPGELFF

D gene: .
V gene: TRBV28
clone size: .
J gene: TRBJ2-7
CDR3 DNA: TGTGCCAGCAGTTCCCGGCCCTACGAGCAGTACTTC
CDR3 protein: CASSSRPYEQYF

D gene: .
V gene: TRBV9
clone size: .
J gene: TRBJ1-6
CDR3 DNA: TGTGCCAGCACCAAGGACAAACATAATTCACCCCTCCACTTT
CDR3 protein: CASTKDKHNSPLHF

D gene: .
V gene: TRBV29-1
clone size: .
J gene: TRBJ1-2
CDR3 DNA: TGCAGCGTCCACTCCTCAGGGGAGGGGTGGCTTGGCTACACCTTC
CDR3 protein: CSVHSSGEGWLGYTF

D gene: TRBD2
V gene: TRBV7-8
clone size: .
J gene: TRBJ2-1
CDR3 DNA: TGTGCCAGCAGCTACGGACCTGGGGGACTAGCGGGAGGGAATGAGCAGTTCTTC
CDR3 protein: CASSYGPGGLAGGNEQFF

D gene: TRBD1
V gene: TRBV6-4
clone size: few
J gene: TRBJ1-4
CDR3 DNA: TGTGCCAGCAGTCCGACAGGGTCCACTAATGAAAAACTGTTTTTT
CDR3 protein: CASSPTGSTNEKLFF

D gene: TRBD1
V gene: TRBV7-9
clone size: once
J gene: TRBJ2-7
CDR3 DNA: TGTGCCAGCAGCCCCCGACAGGGAGTTCCCTACGAGCAGTACTTC
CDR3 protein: CASSPRQGVPYEQYF

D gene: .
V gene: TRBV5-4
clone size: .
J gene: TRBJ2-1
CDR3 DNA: TGTGCCAGCAGCTTGGATCATTTCGGGGGCTCCTACAATGAGCAGTTCTTC
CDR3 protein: CASSLDHFGGSYNEQFF

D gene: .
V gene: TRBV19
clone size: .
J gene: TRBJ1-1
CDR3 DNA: TGTGCCAGTAGTGCGAGGGGTGGATTCACTGAAGCTTTCTTT
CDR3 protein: CASSARGGFTEAFF

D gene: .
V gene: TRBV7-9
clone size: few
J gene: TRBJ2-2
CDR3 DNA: TGTGCCAGCAGCCACCGGGCCGTGGGCACCGGGGAGCTGTTTTTT
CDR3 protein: CASSHRAVGTGELFF

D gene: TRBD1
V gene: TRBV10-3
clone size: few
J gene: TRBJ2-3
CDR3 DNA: TGTGCCACGGCGGACAGGGCGGCAGATACGCAGTATTTT
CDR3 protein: CATADRAADTQYF

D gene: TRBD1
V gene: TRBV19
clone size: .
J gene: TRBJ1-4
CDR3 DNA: TGTGCCAGTAGTTTAACCGGGACAGGGGCGATAAATGAAAAACTGTTTTTT
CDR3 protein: CASSLTGTGAINEKLFF

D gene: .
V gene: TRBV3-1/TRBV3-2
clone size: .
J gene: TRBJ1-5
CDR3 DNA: TGTGCCAGCAGCCAAGCTGCGAAAGGCCAGCCCCAGCATTTT
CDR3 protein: CASSQAAKGQPQHF

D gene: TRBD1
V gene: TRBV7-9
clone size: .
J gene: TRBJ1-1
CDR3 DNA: TGTGCCAGCAGCTTGGGACAGCTGAACACTGAAGCTTTCTTT
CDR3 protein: CASSLGQLNTEAFF

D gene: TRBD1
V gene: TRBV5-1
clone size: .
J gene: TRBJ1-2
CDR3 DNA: TGCGCCAGCAGCTTGGAAATGGACAGGATGAATGGCTACACCTTC
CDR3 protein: CASSLEMDRMNGYTF

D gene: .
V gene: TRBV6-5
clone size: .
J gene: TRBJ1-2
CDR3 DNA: TGTGCCAGCAGTCCAACGCGGTGGCAGGTCCATGGCTACACCTTC
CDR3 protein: CASSPTRWQVHGYTF

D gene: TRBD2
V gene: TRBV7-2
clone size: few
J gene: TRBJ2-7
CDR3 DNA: TGTGCCAGCAGCTATAGCGGGAGAGGGACTGGCGAGCAGTACTTC
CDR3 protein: CASSYSGRGTGEQYF

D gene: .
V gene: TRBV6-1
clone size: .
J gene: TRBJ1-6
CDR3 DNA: TGTGCCAGCAGTAGTTCACCGACCCTCCACTTT
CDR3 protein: CASSSSPTLHF

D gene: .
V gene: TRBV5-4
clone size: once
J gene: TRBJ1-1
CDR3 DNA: TGTGCCTTTACATCAAACACTGAAGCTTTCTTT
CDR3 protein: CAFTSNTEAFF

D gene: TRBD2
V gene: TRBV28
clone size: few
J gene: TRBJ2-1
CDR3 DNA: TGTGCCAGCAGTAATACTAGCGGGAGGTGGTTTTATGAGCAGTTCTTC
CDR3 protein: CASSNTSGRWFYEQFF

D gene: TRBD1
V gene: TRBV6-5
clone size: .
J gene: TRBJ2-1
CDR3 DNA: TGTGCCAGCAGTTACTTCTCGACAGGGGGATACAATGAGCAGTTCTTC
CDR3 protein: CASSYFSTGGYNEQFF

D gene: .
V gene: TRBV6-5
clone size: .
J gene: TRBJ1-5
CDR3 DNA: TGTGCCAGCAGACCAACCGGGGGTCAGCCCCAGCATTTT
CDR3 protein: CASRPTGGQPQHF

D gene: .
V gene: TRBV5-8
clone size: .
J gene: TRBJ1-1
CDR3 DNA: TGTGCCAGCAGCTTGGATTCGGGCACTGAAGCTTTCTTT
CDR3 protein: CASSLDSGTEAFF

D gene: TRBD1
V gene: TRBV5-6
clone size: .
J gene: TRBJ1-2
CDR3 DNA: TGTGCCAGCAGCCTCCGGGACAGGGTCTATGGCTACACCTTC
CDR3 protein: CASSLRDRVYGYTF

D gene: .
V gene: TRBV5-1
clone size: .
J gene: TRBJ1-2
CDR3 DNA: TGCGCCAGCAGCTTGGCCGGCAAGGACCATGGCTACACCTTC
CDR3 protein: CASSLAGKDHGYTF

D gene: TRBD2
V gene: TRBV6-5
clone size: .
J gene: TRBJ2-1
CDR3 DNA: TGTGCCAGCAGTCTACTAGCGGGAGGGCTGGATGAGCAGTTCTTC
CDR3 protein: CASSLLAGGLDEQFF

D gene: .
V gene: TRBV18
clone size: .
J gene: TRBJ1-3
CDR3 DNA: TGTGCCAGCTCACAGGGAGCGGGAGGAAACACCATATATTTT
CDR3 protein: CASSQGAGGNTIYF

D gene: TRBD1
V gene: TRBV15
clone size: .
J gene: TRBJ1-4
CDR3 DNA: TGTGCCACCAGCAGAGGTTCCGGACAGGGCACGGAAAAACTGTTTTTT
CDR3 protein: CATSRGSGQGTEKLFF